The entry that follows covers one TCR beta chain sequence. This entry belongs to a study of T cell repertoires in cytomegalovirus infection. From the reads, TCRdb called clonotypes with MiXCR, one entry per CDR3 protein. Counted here are hundreds of thousands of distinct CDR3 sequences, 9.5% occurring once; the ten biggest clones make up 3.5% to 4.5%. The J segment lost 3 bases and the V segment lost 4 bases, leaving 7 bases of the junction unmatched. CDR1 is SEHNR and CDR2 is FQNEAQ in the germline V gene (reference sequence). The CDR3 contains 17 residues. The source material was PBMCs. J is TRBJ1-3 and V is TRBV7-9, with 12 bases that match TRBD1. This TCR was sampled from a human donor in good health (CMV status not recorded). Some clones in this sample may be carry-over from other donors' samples. The CDR3: CASSSPGQGADGNTIYF. The DNA for the CDR3 is TGTGCCAGCAGCTCCCCGGGACAGGGGGCGGATGGAAACACCATATATTTT.